In this sample, the clone carrying this T cell receptor beta chain is medium-sized. Data came from immunoSEQ multiplex PCR; TCRdb stores just in-frame clones and leaves some out. In the table there are 15,000 to 20,000 clones, around 84% of which are singletons. The sample comes from a study of PD-1 blockade in classical Hodgkin lymphoma. About the study: The patients were dosed with nivolumab 3 mg/kg, infused intravenously every 2 weeks.

The germline V gene has CDR1 MNHNY and CDR2 SVGAGI (reference sequence). V shed 0 bases and J 7 bases; nucleotides not matched to a gene: 5. This CDR3 has 14 residues. Time point meaning: cycle 4 day 1 (C4D1), after about 6 weeks of nivolumab. All the patients suffered relapse after autologous stem cell transplantation, and brentuximab vedotin exposure differed. The chain employs TRBV6-6 and TRBJ1-2; 7 bases are shared with TRBD1. The sequence was obtained from a human donor with classical Hodgkin lymphoma. The input for sequencing was peripheral blood mononuclear cells (PBMCs), taken before the fourth cycle of nivolumab. The CDR3, as DNA: TGTGCCAGCAGTTACTCGCCAGGGGGTTTTGGCTACACCTTC. As protein: CASSYSPGGFGYTF.